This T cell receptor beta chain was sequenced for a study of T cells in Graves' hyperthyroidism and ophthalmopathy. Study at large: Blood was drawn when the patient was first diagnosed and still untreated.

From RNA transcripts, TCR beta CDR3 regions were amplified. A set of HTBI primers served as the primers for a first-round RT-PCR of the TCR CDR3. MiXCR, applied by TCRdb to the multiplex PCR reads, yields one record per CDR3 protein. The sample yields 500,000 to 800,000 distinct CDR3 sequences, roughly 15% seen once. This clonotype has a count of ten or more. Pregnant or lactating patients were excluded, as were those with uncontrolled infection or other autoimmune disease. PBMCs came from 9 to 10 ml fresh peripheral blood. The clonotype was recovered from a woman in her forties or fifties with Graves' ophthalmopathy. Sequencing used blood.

The CDR3 DNA follows: TGTGCCAGCAGCTTATCAGGGTACCGGGACTTCGACAATGAGCAGTTCTTC. This codes for CASSLSGYRDFDNEQFF. This chain links TRBV7-2 with TRBJ2-1; TRBD2 is a possible D gene (6 bases). This CDR3 is 17 amino acids long. The V and J ends lost 2 bases and 5 bases respectively, with 19 bases between them. Germline CDR1 SGHTA, CDR2 FQGNSA.